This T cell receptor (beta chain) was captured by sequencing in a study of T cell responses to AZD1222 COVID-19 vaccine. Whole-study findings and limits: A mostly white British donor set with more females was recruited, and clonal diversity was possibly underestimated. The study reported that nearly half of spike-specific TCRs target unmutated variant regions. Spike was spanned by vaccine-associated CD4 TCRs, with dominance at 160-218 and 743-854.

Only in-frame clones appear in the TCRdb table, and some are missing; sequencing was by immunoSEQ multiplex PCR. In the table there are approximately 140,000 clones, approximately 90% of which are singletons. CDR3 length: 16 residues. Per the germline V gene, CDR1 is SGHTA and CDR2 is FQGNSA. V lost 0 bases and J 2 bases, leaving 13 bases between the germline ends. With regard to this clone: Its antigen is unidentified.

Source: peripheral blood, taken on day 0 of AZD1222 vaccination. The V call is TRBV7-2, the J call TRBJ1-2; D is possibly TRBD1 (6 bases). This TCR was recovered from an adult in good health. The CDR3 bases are TGTGCCAGCAGCTTAGCGATCTCGCAGGGGAACTATGGCTACACCTTC. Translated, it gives CASSLAISQGNYGYTF.